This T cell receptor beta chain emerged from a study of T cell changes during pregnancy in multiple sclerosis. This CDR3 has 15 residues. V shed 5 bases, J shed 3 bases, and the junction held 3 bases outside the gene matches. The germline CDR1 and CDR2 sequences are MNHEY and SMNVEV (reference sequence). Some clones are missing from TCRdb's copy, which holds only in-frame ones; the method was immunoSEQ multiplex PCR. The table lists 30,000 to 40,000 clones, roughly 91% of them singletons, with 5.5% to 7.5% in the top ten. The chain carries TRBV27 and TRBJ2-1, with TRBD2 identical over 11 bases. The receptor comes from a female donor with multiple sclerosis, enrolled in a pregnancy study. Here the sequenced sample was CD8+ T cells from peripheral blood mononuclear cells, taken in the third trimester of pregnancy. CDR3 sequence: CASSLTSGSYNEQFF. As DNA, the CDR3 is TGTGCCAGCAGTCTCACTAGCGGGAGCTACAATGAGCAGTTCTTC.